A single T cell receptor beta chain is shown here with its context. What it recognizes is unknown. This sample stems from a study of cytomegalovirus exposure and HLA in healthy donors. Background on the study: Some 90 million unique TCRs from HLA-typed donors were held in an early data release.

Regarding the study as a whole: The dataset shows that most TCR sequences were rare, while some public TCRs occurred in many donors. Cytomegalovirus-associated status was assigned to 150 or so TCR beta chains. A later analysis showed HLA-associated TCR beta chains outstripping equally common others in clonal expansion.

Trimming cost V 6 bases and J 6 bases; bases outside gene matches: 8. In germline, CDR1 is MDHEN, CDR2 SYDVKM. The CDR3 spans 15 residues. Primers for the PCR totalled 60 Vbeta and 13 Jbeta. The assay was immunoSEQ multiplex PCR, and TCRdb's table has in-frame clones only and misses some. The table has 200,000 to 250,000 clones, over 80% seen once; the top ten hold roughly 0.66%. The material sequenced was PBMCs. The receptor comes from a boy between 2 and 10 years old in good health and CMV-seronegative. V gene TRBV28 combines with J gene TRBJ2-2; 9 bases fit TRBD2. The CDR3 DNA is TGTGCCAGCAGATTAGCGGGAGTGAAATCCGGGGAGCTGTTTTTT. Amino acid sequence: CASRLAGVKSGELFF.